This T cell receptor (beta chain) was identified during a study of shared clonotypes between healthy human individuals (dated by TCRdb to the early 2020s). Study-level background: Three men and two women, aged 18 to 49 years, made up the cohort. Blood TCR repertoires of four to six healthy adults were deeply sequenced to estimate repertoire size and the extent of clonotype sharing between individuals. Different laboratories and diverse techniques were used to prepare libraries and sequence TCR repertoires, to increase sequencing depth and limit assay-specific biases. Between about 0.8 and 9.5 billion PBMCs per donor were obtained by leukapheresis. The study at large found these results: The small number of donors limited the genetic and exposure-history diversity represented. Sampling was restricted to blood, and TCR repertoires in tissue are likely to differ from TCR repertoires in blood. Pairwise subsampling indicated that sequencing depth was expected to affect the degree of clonotype sharing among donors.

The donors were healthy, HIV-negative adults with no recently reported acute infections or vaccinations. Every donor was a Caucasian adult living in Nashville, Tennessee, USA. For unsorted samples, 75 million to 90 million PBMCs were counted, and genomic DNA was extracted using the QIAamp DNA Blood Mini kit. Blood was collected by leukapheresis, and PBMCs were isolated by Ficoll-Histopaque density gradient centrifugation and then cryopreserved in liquid nitrogen vapor phase. Using the deep immunoSEQ assay, multiplex PCR amplified TCR CDR3 regions from genomic DNA. Extracted genomic DNA from each cell subset was spread evenly across all wells of several immunoSEQ 96-well plates, with each plate serving as a replicate. For unsorted PBMC, approximately 290 ng of genomic DNA, equivalent to roughly 30,000 T cell genomes, went into each replicate PCR. Unsorted PBMC genomic DNA was sequenced across ten immunoSEQ deep assay plates. The purified libraries were quantified using a Qubit 3.0 fluorometer, sized with a Bioanalyzer 2100, and then quantified again using the KAPA Library Quantification kit. Each immunoSEQ 96-well plate was sequenced on its own single-read 150-cycle Illumina NextSeq 550 flow cell. From the authors' description of their analysis: The immunoSEQ output contained only junctional sequences without quality scores, so filtering could not match that applied to full-length reads. To assign V/J genes and CDR3, sequences were annotated using PyIR, a Python wrapper for IgBLAST v1.9, with IMGT germline references. Reads with weak V/J assignments (E-value above 1e-6), missing CDR3, stop codons, out-of-frame junctions, or ambiguous translated residues were removed. V3J clonotypes were defined by identical inferred V gene, J gene, and CDR3 amino acid sequence. Percentage overlap between repertoires was calculated by dividing the number of shared unique clonotypes by the size of the smaller repertoire. RTK rarefaction, the Chao1 estimator, and Recon v2.1 estimates of unobserved clonotypes were used to assess repertoire richness. Held by TCRdb, this immuneACCESS table contains in-frame sequences only and omits some clones. Under half of the omission traces to an unresolved V gene where checked; the cause of the rest is unknown. For V, J and clone size, that table is used; D and trimming come from the DNA. The table for this sample lists 450,000 to 500,000 clones; around 85% of them were counted only once. Of the sample, more than 9.5% is held by the ten largest clones.

Spanning cysteine to phenylalanine, the CDR3 consists of 17 amino acids. Only CDR3 DNA is held: 51 bases, read in frame from base 1. Trimming costs V 5 bases and J 5 bases, and their ends lie 24 bases apart. Via the germline V gene, CDR1 is SGHVS and CDR2 FNYEAQ. This clone was recorded a few times. Its antigen has not been determined. Per-nucleotide qualities are absent, and no much larger clonotype sits a single base away. What was sequenced was PBMCs. The receptor was isolated from a woman aged 40 to 50 in good health. Some clones in this sample may be carry-over from other donors' samples. The sequence joins TRBV7-6 to TRBJ1-2, with the D gene uncertain. The nucleotide sequence is given as TGTGCCAGCAGCCCGGCTAACACGGGGTTTGGGAGATATGGCTACACCTTC. This gives the protein CASSPANTGFGRYGYTF.